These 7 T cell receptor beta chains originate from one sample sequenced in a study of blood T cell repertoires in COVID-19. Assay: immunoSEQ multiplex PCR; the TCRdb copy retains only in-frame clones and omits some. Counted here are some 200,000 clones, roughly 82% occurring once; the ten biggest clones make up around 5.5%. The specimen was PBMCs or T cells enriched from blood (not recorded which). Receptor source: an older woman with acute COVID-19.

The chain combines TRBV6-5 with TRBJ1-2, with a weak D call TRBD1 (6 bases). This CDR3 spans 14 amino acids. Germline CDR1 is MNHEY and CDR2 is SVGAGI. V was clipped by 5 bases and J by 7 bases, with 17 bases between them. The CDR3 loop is CASSPRGAEGGYTF. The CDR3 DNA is TGTGCCAGCAGTCCCCGGGGGGCGGAAGGTGGCTACACCTTC.

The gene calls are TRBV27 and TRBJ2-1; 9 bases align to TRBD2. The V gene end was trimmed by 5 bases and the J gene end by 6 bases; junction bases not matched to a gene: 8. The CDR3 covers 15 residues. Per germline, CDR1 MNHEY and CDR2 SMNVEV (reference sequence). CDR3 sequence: CASSPSELAGNEQFF. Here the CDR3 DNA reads TGTGCCAGCAGTCCCTCCGAACTAGCGGGCAATGAGCAGTTCTTC.

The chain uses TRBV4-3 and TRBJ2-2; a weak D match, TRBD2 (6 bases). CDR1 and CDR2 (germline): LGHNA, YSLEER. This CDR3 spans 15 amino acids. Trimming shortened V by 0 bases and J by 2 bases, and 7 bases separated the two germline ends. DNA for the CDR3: TGCGCCAGCAGCCAAGACGGGGGAAACACCGGGGAGCTGTTTTTT. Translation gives CASSQDGGNTGELFF.

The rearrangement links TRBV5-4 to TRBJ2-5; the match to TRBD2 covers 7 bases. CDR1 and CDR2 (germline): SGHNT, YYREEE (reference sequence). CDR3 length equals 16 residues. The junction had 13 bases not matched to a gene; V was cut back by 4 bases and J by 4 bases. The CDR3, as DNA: TGTGCCAGCAGCGCAGGCCTGGGAGGGAGTCGAGAGACCCAGTACTTC. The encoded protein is CASSAGLGGSRETQYF.

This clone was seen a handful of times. The chain's CDR3 is CASSSQISGRGNTDTQYF. CDR3 DNA: TGCGCCAGCAGTTCTCAAATTAGCGGGAGAGGGAACACAGATACGCAGTATTTT. This chain joins TRBV5-1 and TRBJ2-3; TRBD2 agrees at 9 bases. Losses at the gene ends were 5 bases for V and 2 bases for J; bases not matched to a gene: 15. CDR1 SGHRS and CDR2 YFSETQ come from the germline V gene. The CDR3 covers 18 residues.

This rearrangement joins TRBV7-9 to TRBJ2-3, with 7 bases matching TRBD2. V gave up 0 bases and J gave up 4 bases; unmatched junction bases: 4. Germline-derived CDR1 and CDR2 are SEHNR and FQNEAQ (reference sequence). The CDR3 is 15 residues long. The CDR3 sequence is CASSLARGEADTQYF. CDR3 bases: TGTGCCAGCAGCTTAGCCCGGGGGGAAGCAGATACGCAGTATTTT.

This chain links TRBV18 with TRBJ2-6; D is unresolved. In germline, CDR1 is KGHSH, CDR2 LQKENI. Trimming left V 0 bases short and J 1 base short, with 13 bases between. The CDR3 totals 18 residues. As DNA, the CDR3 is TGTGCCAGCTCACCACCGGGCACCCTAATATCTGGGGCCAACGTCCTGACTTTC. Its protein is CASSPPGTLISGANVLTF.